This entry lists 3 T cell receptor beta chains sequenced from one sample in a study of blood T cell repertoires in COVID-19. The table came from immunoSEQ multiplex PCR; TCRdb's copy has only in-frame clones and leaves some out. Of some 47,000 clones listed, roughly 89% are singletons. Sample: peripheral blood. All receptors derive from a man aged 60-69 years with active COVID-19.

This sequence joins TRBV28 and TRBJ2-7; 8 bases align to TRBD2. There are 15 residues in the CDR3. Germline-derived CDR1 and CDR2 are MDHEN and SYDVKM. V was pared by 5 bases and J by 1 base, with 7 bases of the junction left unmatched. The CDR3 loop is CASSLAGIMSYEQYF. CDR3 in DNA: TGTGCCAGCAGTCTAGCGGGCATTATGTCCTACGAGCAGTACTTC.

The V and J genes are TRBV3-1 (or the pseudogene TRBV3-2) and TRBJ2-1, with 7 bases that match TRBD2. The trim removed 1 base at V and 5 bases at J, leaving 5 bases unmatched. Per germline, CDR1 LGHDT and CDR2 YNNKEL (reference sequence). This CDR3 is built from 15 residues. CDR3 in DNA: TGTGCCAGCAGCCAAGGGCGGACTAGGAACAATGAGCAGTTCTTC. Protein sequence: CASSQGRTRNNEQFF.

J is TRBJ2-1 and V is TRBV5-1, with 8 bases identical to TRBD1. This CDR3 comprises 16 residues. The trim removed 4 bases at V and 3 bases at J, leaving 9 bases unmatched. Germline V lookup: CDR1 SGHRS, CDR2 YFSETQ. CDR3 residues: CASSLAAGTGYNEQFF. DNA for the CDR3: TGCGCCAGCAGCCTCGCCGCCGGGACAGGCTACAATGAGCAGTTCTTC.